Each of the 15 T cell receptor beta chains below was sequenced from the same sample in a study of response to subunit inactivated influenza vaccine. TCRdb reprocessed the RT-PCR reads with MiXCR, giving one entry per CDR3 protein. The data show hundreds of thousands of distinct CDR3 sequences, 15% to 20% seen once. Sequencing was performed on CD4+ T cells sorted from PBMCs, taken roughly 24 months after vaccination. The receptors stem from a man between 45 and 75 years old who received an inactivated influenza vaccine.

The sample holds a few counts of this clonotype. This chain uses TRBV12-3 or TRBV12-4 with TRBJ1-1; D might be TRBD1 (6 bases). V shed 2 bases and J shed 3 bases, with 25 bases lying between them. The CDR3 has 19 amino acids. The CDR3 here is CASSLQGKLARLDDTEAFF. DNA for the CDR3: TGTGCCAGCAGTTTACAGGGGAAGCTCGCACGGCTTGATGACACTGAAGCTTTCTTT.

This clonotype has a handful of counts. The chain joins TRBV29-1 to TRBJ2-7; D may be TRBD2 (7 bases). V was shortened by 5 bases and J by 4 bases, with 12 bases between the two germline ends. The germline gives CDR1 SQVTM, CDR2 ANQGSEA. The CDR3 runs 12 residues. The CDR3 sequence is CSVSGGWYEQYF. The CDR3 region has the DNA TGCAGCGTTTCGGGGGGCTGGTACGAGCAGTACTTC.

V gene TRBV29-1 combines with J gene TRBJ2-5, with D perhaps matching TRBD1 (6 bases). Germline values: CDR1 SQVTM, CDR2 ANQGSEA. Trimming shortened V by 3 bases and J by 4 bases, and 9 bases separated the two germline ends. This CDR3 has 12 residues. The CDR3 coding sequence is TGCAGCGTTGATGGGGGCGCAGAGACCCAGTACTTC. Protein: CSVDGGAETQYF.

This clonotype has a handful of counts. The J gene is TRBJ2-7, the V gene TRBV5-4, with 10 bases lining up with TRBD2. The germline V gene encodes CDR1 SGHNT and CDR2 YYREEE (reference sequence). The CDR3 runs 15 residues. The junction had 4 bases not matched to a gene; V was cut back by 3 bases and J by 1 base. CDR3 loop: CASSSKLAGSYEQYF. The CDR3 DNA sequence: TGTGCCAGCAGCTCTAAACTAGCGGGGTCCTACGAGCAGTACTTC.

A few counts support this clonotype. The gene calls are TRBV7-2 and TRBJ2-1; possible D gene TRBD1, 6 bases. CDR3 size: 15 residues. V lost 6 bases and J 4 bases, leaving 16 bases between the germline ends. The germline V gene encodes CDR1 SGHTA and CDR2 FQGNSA. The CDR3 DNA reads as TGTGCCAGCAGACTCCGACAGGATCCTTACAATGAGCAGTTCTTC. Translating gives CASRLRQDPYNEQFF.

This clonotype was observed many times. V gene TRBV21-1 combines with J gene TRBJ1-1; the D segment call TRBD1 is taken from the table without a DNA check. TRBV21-1 is marked as a pseudogene. CDR3 length: 19 amino acids. The CDR3 reads CASSARPGQRQDPNTEAFF. The CDR3 DNA is TGTGCCAGCAGCGCACGTCCGGGCCAAAGACAGGACCCTAACACTGAAGCTTTCTTT.

The chain combines TRBV10-3 with TRBJ2-1, with D possibly matching TRBD1 (6 bases). The V gene lost 4 bases and the J gene lost 1 base, with 8 bases spanning the gap. CDR1 and CDR2 (germline): ENHRY, SYGVKD. The CDR3 runs to 14 residues. CDR3 coding DNA: TGTGCCATCAGTGGGGGGCTTTCCTACAATGAGCAGTTCTTC. Amino acid sequence: CAISGGLSYNEQFF.

This clonotype was counted at least ten times. The chain couples TRBV5-1 to TRBJ2-1, with a possible D match to TRBD2 (6 bases). This CDR3 has 14 residues. V dropped 2 bases and J dropped 4 bases, with 10 bases sitting between them. The V gene's germline CDR1 is SGHRS and CDR2 YFSETQ. The CDR3 bases are TGCGCCAGCAGCTTACTAGCCGGGTACAATGAGCAGTTCTTC. As protein: CASSLLAGYNEQFF.

This clonotype was counted a few times. The chain has TRBV5-5 and TRBJ2-1; 11 positions agree with TRBD2. Germline V CDR1 and CDR2: SGHKS, YYEKEE (reference sequence). Trimming removed 4 bases from V and 0 bases from J; junction bases left unmatched: 3. The CDR3 consists of 16 residues. The CDR3 loop is CASSTSGRSSYNEQFF. The CDR3 bases are TGTGCCAGCAGCACTAGCGGGAGAAGCTCCTACAATGAGCAGTTCTTC.

Comments on this clonotype: An end of the junction does not agree with germline; a read error may underlie this. CDR3 residues: CASSLTVGQASSQETQYF. The CDR3 DNA sequence: TGTGCTAGCAGCTTAACGGTCGGGCAGGCCAGCTCCCAAGAGACCCAGTACTTC. The chain is built from TRBV7-7 and TRBJ2-5; D not resolved. This CDR3 is 18 amino acids long. CDR1 is SSHAT, CDR2 FNYEAQ, per germline (reference sequence). Full variable domain (missing parts from reference TRBV7-7 and TRBJ2-5): GAGVSQSPRYKVTKRGQDVTLRCDPISSHATLYWYQQALGQGPEFLTYFNYEAQPDKSGLPSDRFSAERPEGSISTLTIQRTEQRDSAMYRCASSLTVGQASSQETQYFGPGTRLLVL.

This clonotype was recorded at least ten times. The CDR3, as DNA: TGCGCCAGCAGCCCGCGACCAAAGAGCTCCTACAATGAGCAGTTCTTC. This gives the protein CASSPRPKSSYNEQFF. The rearrangement joins TRBV5-1 to TRBJ2-1, with no clear D. Germline V gene sequence: CDR1 SGHRS, CDR2 YFSETQ. Trimming took 4 bases from V and 0 from J, leaving 14 bases between them. This CDR3 region has 16 residues.

The chain has TRBV20-1 and TRBJ2-3, with D perhaps TRBD2 (6 bases). Looked up from germline, CDR1 is DFQATT and CDR2 is SNEGSKA (reference sequence). The length of the CDR3 is 13 residues. CDR3 protein: CSPLAGSHDTQYF. As DNA, the CDR3 is TGCAGCCCGCTGGCGGGGTCCCACGATACGCAGTATTTT.

The rearrangement links TRBV2 to TRBJ1-1; D is unresolved. The CDR3 has 13 amino acids. With 4 bases removed from V and 4 bases from J, the gap between germline ends came to 10 bases. The V gene's germline CDR1 is SNHLY and CDR2 FYNNEI. CDR3 residues: CASSASRLTEAFF. In DNA, the CDR3 is TGTGCCAGCAGTGCTTCAAGGCTCACTGAAGCTTTCTTT.

A few counts support this clonotype. The rearrangement joins TRBV5-1 to TRBJ2-3; 14 bases are a match to TRBD2. Per germline, CDR1 SGHRS and CDR2 YFSETQ. The CDR3 totals 17 residues. The trim removed 4 bases at V and 5 bases at J, leaving 9 bases unmatched. CDR3 DNA: TGCGCCAGCAGCCCAGGACTAGCGGGAGGTCACAGAGATACGCAGTATTTT. This codes for CASSPGLAGGHRDTQYF.

This clonotype has more than one count but fewer than ten. This chain connects TRBV7-3 to TRBJ2-3, with D possibly TRBD1 on 7 matching bases. Germline CDR1 SGHTA, CDR2 FQGTGA. This CDR3 spans 13 amino acids. V was shortened by 5 bases and J by 7 bases, with 13 bases between the two germline ends. Here the CDR3 DNA reads TGTGCCAGCAGCGAGGGGGCGGGGAATACGCAGTATTTT. Translated, it gives CASSEGAGNTQYF.